These T cell receptor beta chains were read from a single sample in a study of blood T cell repertoires in COVID-19. Profiled with immunoSEQ multiplex PCR; TCRdb holds only in-frame clones, not every one. The sample carries around 290,000 clones, about nine tenths recorded once. The specimen sequenced was PBMCs or T cells enriched from blood (not recorded which). These receptors originate from a woman aged 40 to 50 who had recovered from COVID-19. CDR3s include the opening cysteine and the closing phenylalanine or tryptophan. Not all rows give a size; the values are once, few, many and, for expanded clones, a class.

TRBV6-5,TRBJ2-1,-,CAIRTASYNEQFF
TRBV7-2,TRBJ2-7,-,CASSLAVGTGVYEQYF
TRBV28,TRBJ1-1,-,CASSSPRDRGRLGTEAFF
TRBV27,TRBJ1-5,-,CASSPGAPNQPQHF
TRBV6-6,TRBJ2-7,-,CASSAGWEQYF
TRBV18,TRBJ2-7,-,CASSPALGGGSTYEQYF
TRBV25-1,TRBJ2-2,-,CASSEYAGRATGELFF
TRBV9,TRBJ1-6,-,CASSPRWNSPLHF
TRBV7-2,TRBJ1-1,-,CASSINAGQRMAFF
TRBV6-5,TRBJ2-7,once,CATRRGEYYEQYF
TRBV5-6,TRBJ2-5,-,CASSPPRLAGLETQYF
TRBV2,TRBJ2-5,-,CASSSTSGRIQETQYF
TRBV7-3,TRBJ2-1,-,CASSLQGGVNEQFF
TRBV9,TRBJ1-1,-,CASSVRVNTEAFF
TRBV6-5,TRBJ1-2,-,CASSSKPGQGMGGYTF
TRBV19,TRBJ2-2,-,CASGRGAGPGGELFF
TRBV7-2,TRBJ2-7,-,CASSGLAGNYEQYF
TRBV6-5,TRBJ2-7,-,CASRATGRRAYEQYF
TRBV7-8,TRBJ1-5,-,CASSSAGTGNQPQHF
TRBV5-1,TRBJ1-4,-,CASSRLGQLNEKLFF
TRBV6-5,TRBJ2-5,-,CASSAPSSETQYF
TRBV7-2,TRBJ2-7,-,CASSPQRGGGYEQYF
TRBV6-5,TRBJ2-1,-,CASTEKGDRGIEQFF
TRBV29-1,TRBJ2-1,-,CSVEGMAGPYNEQFF